This T cell receptor (beta chain) was identified during a study of T cell responses to AZD1222 COVID-19 vaccine. Some clones are missing from TCRdb's copy, which holds only in-frame ones; the method was immunoSEQ multiplex PCR. The data contain fewer than 150,000 clones, approximately 90% of them singletons. This clone has a handful of counts. Sequenced material: peripheral blood, taken 28 days after the second AZD1222 dose. This TCR came from an adult who received the AZD1222 COVID-19 vaccine.

The CDR3 loop is CAIWFWLAPYEQYF. DNA for the CDR3: TGTGCCATCTGGTTTTGGCTAGCTCCCTACGAGCAGTACTTC. This chain connects TRBV10-3 to TRBJ2-7; weak D call: TRBD2 (5 bases). Germline CDR1 reads ENHRY; CDR2 reads SYGVKD. The CDR3 runs 14 residues. The V and J ends lost 8 bases and 2 bases respectively, with 16 bases between them.